This TCR beta chain was found in a study of cytotoxic CD8 clonotypes in ibrutinib-treated CLL. Across the study: Mean yields were around 260,000 productive templates and under 100,000 productive rearrangements per sample. Study conclusions and caveats: There were few public clonotypes, and on treatment they contracted or stayed stable. Clonality increased at ibrutinib response and stayed stable in sustained remission. At progression, however, it fell back toward baseline. Against age-matched healthy donors, baseline clonality ran higher and tracked circulating CD8+ T-cell counts.

Assay used: immunoSEQ multiplex PCR; TCRdb lists only in-frame clones, some missing. The table includes a few hundred thousand clones, roughly 80% detected once. V dropped 0 bases and J dropped 0 bases, with 11 bases sitting between them. Germline V gene lookup returns CDR1 MNHEY and CDR2 SMNVEV (reference sequence). The CDR3 is made up of 16 amino acids. Points on this clone: Its cognate antigen is unknown.

The sequence was collected from a human donor with chronic lymphocytic leukemia. The chain recombines TRBV27 with TRBJ2-5, with no clear D. Here the sequenced sample was PBMCs, taken before ibrutinib treatment. CDR3 in amino acids: CASSLSLRLYQETQYF. The CDR3 nucleotides are TGTGCCAGCAGTTTATCGCTCAGACTTTACCAAGAGACCCAGTACTTC.